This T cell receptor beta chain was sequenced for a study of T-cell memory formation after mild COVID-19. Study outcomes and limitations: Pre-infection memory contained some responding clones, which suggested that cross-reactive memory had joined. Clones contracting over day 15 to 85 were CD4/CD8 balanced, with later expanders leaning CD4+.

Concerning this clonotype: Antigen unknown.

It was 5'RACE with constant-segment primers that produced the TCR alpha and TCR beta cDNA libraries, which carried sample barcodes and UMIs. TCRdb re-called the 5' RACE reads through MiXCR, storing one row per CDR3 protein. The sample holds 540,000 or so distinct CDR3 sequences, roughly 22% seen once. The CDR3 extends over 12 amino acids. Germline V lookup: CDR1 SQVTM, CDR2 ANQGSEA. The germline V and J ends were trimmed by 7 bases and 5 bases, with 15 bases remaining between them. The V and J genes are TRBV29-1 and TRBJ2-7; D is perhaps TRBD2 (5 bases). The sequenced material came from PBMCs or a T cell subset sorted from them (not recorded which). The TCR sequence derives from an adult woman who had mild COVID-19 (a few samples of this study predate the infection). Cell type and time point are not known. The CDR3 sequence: CSAARGRNEQYF. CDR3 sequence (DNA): TGCAGCGCAGCCCGCGGGCGGAACGAGCAGTACTTC.